Below, one TCR beta chain is given with its context. Its antigen is unidentified. This sample was included in a study of beta chain features in type 1 diabetes. Study-wide background: Sorted cell examination encompassed roughly 110,000,000 cells across all samples. Regarding the study as a whole: Moderate but significant shortening of TCRB CDR3s was recorded in all four CD4+ subsets from Type 1 diabetes patients. Whether HLA type influences TCRB rearrangement remained unresolved here. Patients and controls would be equally affected if PCR favored shorter templates.

The authors took one heparinised blood draw, averaging about 110 mL, from each donor. Reverse transcription of all isolated RNA meant that expressed TCRB transcripts were sequenced. TCRdb's copy holds only in-frame clones and misses some; the assay was immunoSEQ multiplex PCR. Among around 690,000 clones listed, roughly 12% were seen once. This TCR came from a man in his thirties or forties with type 1 diabetes. Sequencing input: naive CD4+ T cells from blood.

CDR3 coding DNA: TGTGCCAGCAGTCCAATCTCCGGCGGTTCGGAAAAACTGTTTTTT. It specifies CASSPISGGSEKLFF. V and J are TRBV7-6 and TRBJ1-4; no firm D call. Germline CDR1 and CDR2: SGHVS and FNYEAQ. The CDR3 covers 15 residues. V lost 6 bases and J 8 bases, leaving 19 bases between the germline ends.